Listed below are T cell receptor beta chains from one sample, sequenced in a study of OX40 agonist ivuxolimab in advanced cancers. Some clones are missing from TCRdb's copy, which holds only in-frame ones; the method was immunoSEQ multiplex PCR. This sample yields 15,000 to 25,000 clones, of which around nine tenths are seen a single time; less than 60% belongs to the top ten. Here the sequenced sample was CD4+ or CD8+ T cells sorted from blood, taken in a trial of the OX40 agonist ivuxolimab. Source of these receptors: an adult with an advanced solid tumor such as melanoma, head and neck, liver or kidney cancer. The CDR3 runs from the conserved cysteine through the conserved F or W. A D gene is named only where the DNA matches it firmly. Size is stated for part of the rows, as once, few or many counts, or as a class when the clone is expanded.

j_call v_call cdr3_length clone_size d_call cdr3_nt cdr3_aa
TRBJ2-5 TRBV7-9 14 NA TRBD1 TGTGCCAGCAGCCGGGACAGGGGATTTGAGACCCAGTACTTC CASSRDRGFETQYF
TRBJ2-7 TRBV4-2 14 NA NA TGTGCCAGCAGCCAAGGACACACTACCTACGAGCAGTACTTC CASSQGHTTYEQYF
TRBJ2-2 TRBV18 12 few NA TGTGCCAGCTCACCACCGACCGGGGAGCTGTTTTTT CASSPPTGELFF
TRBJ2-2 TRBV11-2 19 NA TRBD1 TGTGCCAGCAGCCTGGGTGGGACAGGGTGGATCAGCAGCACCGGGGAGCTGTTTTTT CASSLGGTGWISSTGELFF
TRBJ1-5 TRBV6-5 16 NA NA TGTGCCAGCAGTTACGGGCGGGATGGAGGCAATCAGCCCCAGCATTTT CASSYGRDGGNQPQHF
TRBJ2-7 TRBV27 13 NA TRBD2 TGTGCCAGCAGTTTCGAGGGAGGGTACGAGCAGTACTTC CASSFEGGYEQYF
TRBJ1-1 TRBV4-3 15 few NA TGCGCCAGCAGCCAATTGGGGTACATGAACACTGAAGCTTTCTTT CASSQLGYMNTEAFF
TRBJ2-7 TRBV15 15 NA NA TGTGCCACCAGCAGAGATATGTTAAGCAGAGCCGAGCAGTACTTC CATSRDMLSRAEQYF
TRBJ1-2 TRBV28 17 once NA TGTGCCAGCAGAATAGGTGTCGGACGGGCCTTAGGGGCAGGCTACACCTTC CASRIGVGRALGAGYTF
TRBJ2-1 TRBV19 12 once NA TGTGCCAGTAGTATAGCGGGCGGTGAGCAGTTCTTC CASSIAGGEQFF
TRBJ1-2 TRBV4-1 13 NA NA TGCGCCAGCAGCCAAACGCAGGTAGTCGACTACACCTTC CASSQTQVVDYTF
TRBJ2-7 TRBV27 15 NA TRBD2 TGTGCCAGCAGTTTACGGACTAGCGGGAGTTACGAGCAGTACTTC CASSLRTSGSYEQYF
TRBJ2-1 TRBV7-9 15 NA TRBD2 TGTGCCAGCAGCTTATCTAGCGGGAGACTCAATGAGCAGTTCTTC CASSLSSGRLNEQFF
TRBJ1-1 TRBV6-5 14 NA TRBD1 TGTGCCAGCAGTTACCGGGACAGCTTAGCTGAAGCTTTCTTT CASSYRDSLAEAFF
TRBJ2-2 TRBV15 17 NA TRBD2 TGTGCCACCAGCAGTGGGACTAGCGGTTGGTACCCCGGGGAGCTGTTTTTT CATSSGTSGWYPGELFF
TRBJ1-2 TRBV4-3 15 NA TRBD1 TGCGCCAGCAGCCTAGGGACAGGGATGAACTATGGCTACACCTTC CASSLGTGMNYGYTF
TRBJ1-5 TRBV9 15 NA NA TGTGCCAGCAGCGTAGAGGGTTATAGCAATCAGCCCCAGCATTTT CASSVEGYSNQPQHF
TRBJ1-2 TRBV28 17 few TRBD1 TGTGCCAGCAGTTTTGGGACAGGGGGCCGGGTAGGCTATGGCTACACCTTC CASSFGTGGRVGYGYTF
TRBJ2-1 TRBV27 15 NA NA TGTGCCAGCAGTAAACTCAGGAGCTCCTACAATGAGCAGTTCTTC CASSKLRSSYNEQFF
TRBJ2-3 TRBV7-2 16 NA TRBD2 TGTGCCAGCAGCTTATTAGCGGGAGGGCCGGCAGATACGCAGTATTTT CASSLLAGGPADTQYF
TRBJ2-7 TRBV19 14 NA TRBD2 TGTGCCAGTAGTATAACTAGCGGAGACTACGAGCAGTACTTC CASSITSGDYEQYF
TRBJ2-1 TRBV4-2 13 NA NA TGTGCCAGCAGCCAAGATCGACCCGATGAGCAGTTCTTC CASSQDRPDEQFF
TRBJ2-7 TRBV27 12 NA NA TGTGCCAGCAGTCAGGGGTTCCACGAGCAGTACTTC CASSQGFHEQYF
TRBJ2-4 TRBV5-8 16 NA NA TGTGCCAGCAGCTTGCTTCTTCCGATAGCCAAAAACATTCAGTACTTC CASSLLLPIAKNIQYF
TRBJ1-2 TRBV27 16 NA NA TGTGCCAGCAGTTTTCGACCGTCAACCACGGACTATGGCTACACCTTC CASSFRPSTTDYGYTF
TRBJ1-2 TRBV9 15 NA NA TGTGCCAGCAGCGTAAGGAACGGGGCAGCCTATGGCTACACCTTC CASSVRNGAAYGYTF
TRBJ2-1 TRBV27 18 NA TRBD2 TGTGCCAGCAGTTCACCCGGGGCTAGCGGGAGGGTATACAATGAGCAGTTCTTC CASSSPGASGRVYNEQFF
TRBJ2-7 TRBV28 18 NA TRBD1 TGTGCCAGCAGTTTAGGGACAGGGGTAGCAAAGTTATCCTACGAGCAGTACTTC CASSLGTGVAKLSYEQYF
TRBJ1-3 TRBV23-1 18 NA NA TGCGCCAGCAGTCAATCGGGGCGACAGGCTCCCTCTGGAAACACCATATATTTT CASSQSGRQAPSGNTIYF
TRBJ1-1 TRBV11-2 16 once TRBD1 TGTGCCAGCAGCCTACCCCCCCGACAGGGAGGGACTGAAGCTTTCTTT CASSLPPRQGGTEAFF
TRBJ2-3 TRBV29-1 13 NA NA TGCAGCGTTGAAGAAGTTTTGGGAGATACGCAGTATTTT CSVEEVLGDTQYF
TRBJ2-7 TRBV11-3 15 NA NA TGTGCCAGCAGCCCCTCGGTCGGCCCCGTCGACGAGCAGTACTTC CASSPSVGPVDEQYF
TRBJ2-7 TRBV6-6 14 NA TRBD2 TGTGCCAGCAGTATGACTAGCGGCAACTACGAGCAATACTTC CASSMTSGNYEQYF
TRBJ2-7 TRBV5-5 14 NA NA TGTGCCAGCAGCTTGGGGCTTGGAACCTACGAGCAGTACTTC CASSLGLGTYEQYF
TRBJ2-3 TRBV7-9 12 NA NA TGTGCCAGCAGCCTCAGCGCAGATACGCAGTATTTT CASSLSADTQYF
TRBJ1-1 TRBV19 13 few NA TGTGCCAGTAGTTGGGTTGGGAACACTGAAGCTTTCTTT CASSWVGNTEAFF
TRBJ2-7 TRBV27 15 NA TRBD2 TGTGCCAACTTAGGGGCTAGCGGGAGCTCCTACGAGCAGTACTTC CANLGASGSSYEQYF
TRBJ1-4 TRBV27 17 NA NA TGTGCCAGCAGTAGGGGGAGAGATGGGGACACCAATGAAAAACTGTTTTTT CASSRGRDGDTNEKLFF
TRBJ2-3 TRBV4-1 16 NA TRBD2 TGCGCCAGCAGCCAAGGGGTTAGCGGGAGCACAGATACGCAGTATTTT CASSQGVSGSTDTQYF
TRBJ2-7 TRBV4-3 15 NA NA TGCGCCACCAGCTGGGGGCTAGGGTCTAACAACGAGCAGTACTTC CATSWGLGSNNEQYF
TRBJ1-1 TRBV4-2 12 few NA TGTGCCAGCAGCCAAGGAGACTATGAAGCTTTCTTT CASSQGDYEAFF
TRBJ1-1 TRBV28 14 NA NA TGTGCCAGCAGTCCCTTGGACAGTGACACTGAAGCTTTCTTT CASSPLDSDTEAFF
TRBJ1-1 TRBV7-9 13 large NA TGTGCTGGGGGGGCAAAATTGAACACTGAAGCTTTCTTT CAGGAKLNTEAFF
TRBJ2-2 TRBV19 12 NA NA TGTGCCAGTAGTATGGGAGTCGGGGAGCTGTTTTTT CASSMGVGELFF
TRBJ1-1 TRBV5-6 19 NA TRBD1 TGTGCCAGCAGCAACCCCCCGGGACAGGGGTTGGGACAAGACACTGAAGCTTTCTTT CASSNPPGQGLGQDTEAFF
TRBJ2-1 TRBV11-2 15 NA NA TGTGCCAGCAGCCCGTCCCCCGTATCCTACAATGAGCAGTTCTTC CASSPSPVSYNEQFF